This TCR beta chain was documented in a study of beta chain features in type 1 diabetes. General study results and limits: Significant though moderate, a shortening of TCRB CDR3s appeared in all four CD4+ subsets of Type 1 diabetes patients.

CDR1 is SGHRS and CDR2 is YFSETQ in the germline V gene. The V and J ends lost 3 bases and 3 bases, in that order; junction bases with no gene match: 3. The CDR3 length is 14 residues. This clone was detected a few times. No antigen is known for it. Expressed TCRB transcripts were sequenced, since all the RNA that had been isolated was reverse transcribed. Only in-frame clones appear in the TCRdb table, and some are missing; sequencing was by immunoSEQ multiplex PCR. Here the sample spans about 700,000 clones, roughly an eighth being singletons. Sequenced sample: naive CD4+ T cells from blood. The V gene is TRBV5-1, the J gene TRBJ1-5; TRBD1 aligns across 7 bases. This TCR was sampled from a man aged 18 to 29 with type 1 diabetes. CDR3 sequence: CASSSGQPNQPQHF. DNA of the CDR3: TGCGCCAGCAGCTCGGGACAGCCCAATCAGCCCCAGCATTTT.